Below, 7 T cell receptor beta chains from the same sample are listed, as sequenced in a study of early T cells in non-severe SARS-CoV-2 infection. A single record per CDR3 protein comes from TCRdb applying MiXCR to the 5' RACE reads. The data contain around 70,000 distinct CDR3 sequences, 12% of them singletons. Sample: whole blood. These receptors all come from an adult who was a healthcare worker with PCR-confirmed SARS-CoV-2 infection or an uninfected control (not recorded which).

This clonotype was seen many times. Written as DNA, the CDR3 is TGTGCCAGCAGCGCAGCGGGGGCCCTTTATACGCAGTATTTT. It codes for CASSAAGALYTQYF. The chain combines TRBV5-5 with TRBJ2-3, with TRBD2 identical over 8 bases. Germline assignment: CDR1 SGHKS and CDR2 YYEKEE (reference sequence). V lost 4 bases to trimming and J lost 7 bases; unmatched junction nucleotides: 8. This CDR3 is built from 14 residues.

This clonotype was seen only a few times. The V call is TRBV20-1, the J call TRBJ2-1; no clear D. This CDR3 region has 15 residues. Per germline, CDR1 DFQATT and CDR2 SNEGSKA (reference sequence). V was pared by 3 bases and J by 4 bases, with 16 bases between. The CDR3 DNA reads TGCAGTGCTAGCGGCCTACGTCAGGTTTACAATGAGCAGTTCTTC. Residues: CSASGLRQVYNEQFF.

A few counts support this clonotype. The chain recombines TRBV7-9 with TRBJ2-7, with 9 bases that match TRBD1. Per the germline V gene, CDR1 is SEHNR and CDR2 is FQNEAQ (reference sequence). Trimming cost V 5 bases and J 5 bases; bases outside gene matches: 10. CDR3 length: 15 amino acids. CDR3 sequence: CASSGTGTGFHEQYF. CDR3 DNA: TGTGCCAGCAGCGGGACCGGGACAGGGTTTCACGAGCAGTACTTC.

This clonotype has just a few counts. The CDR3 reads CASSPGRLASTDTQYF. The DNA of the CDR3 is TGTGCCAGCAGCCCCGGCCGACTAGCAAGCACAGATACGCAGTATTTT. The V and J genes are TRBV5-6 and TRBJ2-3; 7 nucleotides match TRBD2. Trimming took 4 bases from V and 0 from J; bases not matched to a gene: 8. This CDR3 contains 16 residues. Germline values: CDR1 SGHDT, CDR2 YYEEEE.

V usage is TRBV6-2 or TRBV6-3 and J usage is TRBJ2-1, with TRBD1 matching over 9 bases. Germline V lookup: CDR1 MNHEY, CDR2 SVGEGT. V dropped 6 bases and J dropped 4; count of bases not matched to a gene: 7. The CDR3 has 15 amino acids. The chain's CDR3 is CASSLGTGTYNEQFF. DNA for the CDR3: TGTGCCAGCAGCCTCGGGACAGGGACTTACAATGAGCAGTTCTTC.

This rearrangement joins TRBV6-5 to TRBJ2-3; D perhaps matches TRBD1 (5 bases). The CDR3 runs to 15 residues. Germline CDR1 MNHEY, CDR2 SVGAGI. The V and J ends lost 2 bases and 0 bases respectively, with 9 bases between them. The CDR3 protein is CASSYKRGSTDTQYF. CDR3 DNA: TGTGCCAGCAGTTACAAAAGGGGAAGCACAGATACGCAGTATTTT.

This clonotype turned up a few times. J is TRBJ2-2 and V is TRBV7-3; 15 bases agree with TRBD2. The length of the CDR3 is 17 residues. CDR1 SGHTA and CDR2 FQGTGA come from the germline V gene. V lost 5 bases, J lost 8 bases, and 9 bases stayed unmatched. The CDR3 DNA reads TGTGCCAGCAGCCGAACCGGGACTAGCGGGAGGACGGGGGAGCTGTTTTTT. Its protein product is CASSRTGTSGRTGELFF. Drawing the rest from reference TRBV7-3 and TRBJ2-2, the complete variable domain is GAGVSQTPSNKVTEKGKYVELRCDPISGHTALYWYRQSLGQGPEFLIYFQGTGAADDSGLPNDRFFAVRPEGSVSTLKIQRTERGDSAVYLCASSRTGTSGRTGELFFGEGSRLTVL.